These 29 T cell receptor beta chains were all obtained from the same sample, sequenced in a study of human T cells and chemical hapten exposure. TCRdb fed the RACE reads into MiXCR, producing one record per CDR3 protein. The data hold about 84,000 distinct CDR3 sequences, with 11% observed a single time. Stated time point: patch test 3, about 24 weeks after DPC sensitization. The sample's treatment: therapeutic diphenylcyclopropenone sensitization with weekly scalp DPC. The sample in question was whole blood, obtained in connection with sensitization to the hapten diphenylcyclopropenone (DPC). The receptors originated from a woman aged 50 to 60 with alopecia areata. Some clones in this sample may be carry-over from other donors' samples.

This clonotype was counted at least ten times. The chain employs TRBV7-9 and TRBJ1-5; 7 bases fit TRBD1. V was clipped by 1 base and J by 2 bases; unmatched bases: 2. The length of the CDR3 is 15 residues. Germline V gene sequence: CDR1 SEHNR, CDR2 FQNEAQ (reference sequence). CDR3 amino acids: CASSLEGAGNQPQHF. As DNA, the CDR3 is TGTGCCAGCAGCTTAGAGGGGGCGGGCAATCAGCCCCAGCATTTT.

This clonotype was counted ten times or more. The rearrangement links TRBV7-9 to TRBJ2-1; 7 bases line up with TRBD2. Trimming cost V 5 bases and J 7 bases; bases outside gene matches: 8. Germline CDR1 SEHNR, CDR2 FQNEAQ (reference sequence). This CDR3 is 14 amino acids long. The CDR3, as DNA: TGTGCCAGCAGCCCCCGGTGGGGGGGGAATGAGCAGTTCTTC. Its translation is CASSPRWGGNEQFF.

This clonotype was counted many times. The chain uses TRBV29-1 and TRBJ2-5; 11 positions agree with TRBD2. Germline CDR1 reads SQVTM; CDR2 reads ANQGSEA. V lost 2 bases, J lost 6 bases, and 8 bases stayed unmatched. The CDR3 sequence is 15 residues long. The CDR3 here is CSVETGLAGSKTQYF. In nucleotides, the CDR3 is TGCAGCGTTGAAACAGGACTAGCGGGCTCGAAGACCCAGTACTTC.

CDR3 residues: CASSVTGGEIYGYTF. In DNA, the CDR3 is TGTGCCAGCAGTGTTACAGGGGGCGAAATCTATGGCTACACCTTC. The J gene is TRBJ1-2, the V gene TRBV12-3 or TRBV12-4, with TRBD1 matching over 9 bases. The CDR3 loop spans 15 amino acids. J lost 4 bases, V lost 5 bases, and 8 bases had no gene match.

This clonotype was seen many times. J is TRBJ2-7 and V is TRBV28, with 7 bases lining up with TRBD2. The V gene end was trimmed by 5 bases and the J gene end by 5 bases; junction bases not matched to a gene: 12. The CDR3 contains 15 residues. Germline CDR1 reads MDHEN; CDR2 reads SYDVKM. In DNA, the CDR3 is TGTGCCAGCAGTCCGGGGGGACCAAGGGAGGACGAGCAGTACTTC. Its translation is CASSPGGPREDEQYF.

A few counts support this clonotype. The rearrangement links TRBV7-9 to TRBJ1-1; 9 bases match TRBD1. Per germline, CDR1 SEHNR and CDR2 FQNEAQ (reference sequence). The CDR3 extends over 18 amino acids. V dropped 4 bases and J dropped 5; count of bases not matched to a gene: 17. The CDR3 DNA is TGTGCCAGCAGCTCCAATATTCCGGGACAGGGATGGGGGACTGAAGCTTTCTTT. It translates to CASSSNIPGQGWGTEAFF.

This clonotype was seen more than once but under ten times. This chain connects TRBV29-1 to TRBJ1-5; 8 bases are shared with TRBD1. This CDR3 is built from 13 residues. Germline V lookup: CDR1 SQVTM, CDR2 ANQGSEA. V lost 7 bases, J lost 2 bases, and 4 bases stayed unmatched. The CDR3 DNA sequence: TGCAGCGCCGTGACAGGGGGCAATCAGCCCCAGCATTTT. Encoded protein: CSAVTGGNQPQHF.

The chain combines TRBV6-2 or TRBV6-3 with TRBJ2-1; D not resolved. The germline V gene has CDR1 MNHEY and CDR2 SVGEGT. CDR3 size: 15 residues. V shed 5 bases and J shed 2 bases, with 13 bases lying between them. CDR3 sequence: CASSGPPDPYNEQFF. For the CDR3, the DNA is TGTGCCAGCAGTGGCCCTCCGGACCCCTACAATGAGCAGTTCTTC.

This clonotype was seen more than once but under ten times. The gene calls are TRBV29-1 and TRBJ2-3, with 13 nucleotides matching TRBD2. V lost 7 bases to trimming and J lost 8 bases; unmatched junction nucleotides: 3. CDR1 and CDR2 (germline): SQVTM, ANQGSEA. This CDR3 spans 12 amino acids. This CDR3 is CSGGLAGSTQYF. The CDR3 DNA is TGCAGCGGGGGACTAGCGGGAAGTACGCAGTATTTT.

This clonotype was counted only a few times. The CDR3 loop reads CASSLGGLAVKETQYF. CDR3 nucleotides: TGTGCCAGCAGCTTAGGGGGTCTCGCGGTTAAAGAGACCCAGTACTTC. V gene TRBV7-2 combines with J gene TRBJ2-5; D is unclear. V was clipped by 1 base and J by 3 bases, with 15 bases between them. This CDR3 region has 16 residues. Germline lookup yields CDR1 SGHTA and CDR2 FQGNSA. The whole variable domain, filled in from reference TRBV7-2 and TRBJ2-5, reads GAGVSQSPSNKVTEKGKDVELRCDPISGHTALYWYRQSLGQGLEFLIYFQGNSAPDKSGLPSDRFSAERTGGSVSTLTIQRTQQEDSAVYLCASSLGGLAVKETQYFGPGTRLLVL.

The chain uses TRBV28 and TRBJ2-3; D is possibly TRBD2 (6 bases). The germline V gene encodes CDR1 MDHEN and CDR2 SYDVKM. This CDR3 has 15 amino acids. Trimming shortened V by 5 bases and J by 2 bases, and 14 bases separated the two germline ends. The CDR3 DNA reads TGTGCCAGCAGTCAAATTAGCGGAAACACAGATACGCAGTATTTT. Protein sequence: CASSQISGNTDTQYF.

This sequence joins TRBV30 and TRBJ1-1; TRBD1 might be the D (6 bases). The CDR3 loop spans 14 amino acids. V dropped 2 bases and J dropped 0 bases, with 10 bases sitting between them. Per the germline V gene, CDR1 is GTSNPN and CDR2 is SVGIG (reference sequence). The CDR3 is CAWSFTGMNTEAFF. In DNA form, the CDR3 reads TGTGCCTGGAGTTTTACAGGGATGAACACTGAAGCTTTCTTT.

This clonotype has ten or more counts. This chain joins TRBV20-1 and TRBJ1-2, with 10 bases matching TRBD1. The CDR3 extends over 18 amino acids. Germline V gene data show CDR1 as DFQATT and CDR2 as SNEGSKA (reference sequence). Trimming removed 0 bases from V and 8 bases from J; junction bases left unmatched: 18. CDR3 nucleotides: TGCAGTGCTAGAGATGGGGGGCCTAAGGGACAGGGGAACCGCGGCTACACCTTC. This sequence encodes CSARDGGPKGQGNRGYTF.

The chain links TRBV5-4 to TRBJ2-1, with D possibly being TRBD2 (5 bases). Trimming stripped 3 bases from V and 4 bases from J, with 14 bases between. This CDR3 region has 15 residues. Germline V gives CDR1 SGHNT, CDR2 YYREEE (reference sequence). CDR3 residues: CASSSLLDQYNEQFF. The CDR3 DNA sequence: TGTGCCAGCAGCTCCCTACTAGACCAATACAATGAGCAGTTCTTC.

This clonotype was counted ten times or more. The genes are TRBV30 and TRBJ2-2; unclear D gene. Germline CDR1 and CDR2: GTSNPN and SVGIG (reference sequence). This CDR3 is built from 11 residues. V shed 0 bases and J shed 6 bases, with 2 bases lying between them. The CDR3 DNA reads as TGTGCCTGGAGTGTGGCCGGGGAGCTGTTTTTT. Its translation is CAWSVAGELFF.

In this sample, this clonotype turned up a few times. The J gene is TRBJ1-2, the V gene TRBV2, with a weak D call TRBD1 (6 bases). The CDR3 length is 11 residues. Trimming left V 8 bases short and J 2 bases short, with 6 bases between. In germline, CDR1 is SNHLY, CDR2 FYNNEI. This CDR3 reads CASGQNYGYTF. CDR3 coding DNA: TGTGCCAGCGGACAGAACTATGGCTACACCTTC.

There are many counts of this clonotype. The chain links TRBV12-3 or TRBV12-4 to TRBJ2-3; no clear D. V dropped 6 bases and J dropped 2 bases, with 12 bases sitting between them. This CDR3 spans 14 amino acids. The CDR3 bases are TGTGCCAGCAGGGGATCGGCCCACACAGATACGCAGTATTTT. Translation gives CASRGSAHTDTQYF.

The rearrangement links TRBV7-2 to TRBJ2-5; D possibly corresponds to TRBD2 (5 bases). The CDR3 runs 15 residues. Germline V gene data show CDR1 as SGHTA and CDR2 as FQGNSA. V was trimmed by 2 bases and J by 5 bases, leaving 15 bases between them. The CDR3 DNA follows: TGTGCCAGCAGCTTAAAGTCTCTAGCTGCGGAGACCCAGTACTTC. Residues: CASSLKSLAAETQYF.

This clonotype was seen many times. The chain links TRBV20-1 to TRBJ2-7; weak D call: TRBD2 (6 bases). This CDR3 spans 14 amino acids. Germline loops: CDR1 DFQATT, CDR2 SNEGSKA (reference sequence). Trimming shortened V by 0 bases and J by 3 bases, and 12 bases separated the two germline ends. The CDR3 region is CSARDPVRGYEQYF. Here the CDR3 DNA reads TGCAGTGCTAGAGATCCGGTGCGGGGCTACGAGCAGTACTTC.

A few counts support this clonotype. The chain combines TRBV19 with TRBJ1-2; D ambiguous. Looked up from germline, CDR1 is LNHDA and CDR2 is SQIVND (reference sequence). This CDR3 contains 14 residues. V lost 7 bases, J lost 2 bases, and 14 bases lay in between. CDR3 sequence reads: CASTAGSLNYGYTF. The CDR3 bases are TGTGCCAGTACGGCGGGGAGCCTAAACTATGGCTACACCTTC.

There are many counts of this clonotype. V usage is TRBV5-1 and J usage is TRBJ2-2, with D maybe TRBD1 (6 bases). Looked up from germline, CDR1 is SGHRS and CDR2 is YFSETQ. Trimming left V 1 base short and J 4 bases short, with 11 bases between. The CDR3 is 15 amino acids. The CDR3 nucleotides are TGCGCCAGCAGCTTGACAGGGAAGACCACCGGGGAGCTGTTTTTT. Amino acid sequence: CASSLTGKTTGELFF.

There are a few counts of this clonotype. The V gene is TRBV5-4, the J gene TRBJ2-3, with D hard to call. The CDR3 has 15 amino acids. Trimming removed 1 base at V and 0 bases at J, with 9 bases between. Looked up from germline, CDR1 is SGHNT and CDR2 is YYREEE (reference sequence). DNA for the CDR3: TGTGCCAGCAGCTTGTCCCATAGGAGCACAGATACGCAGTATTTT. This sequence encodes CASSLSHRSTDTQYF.

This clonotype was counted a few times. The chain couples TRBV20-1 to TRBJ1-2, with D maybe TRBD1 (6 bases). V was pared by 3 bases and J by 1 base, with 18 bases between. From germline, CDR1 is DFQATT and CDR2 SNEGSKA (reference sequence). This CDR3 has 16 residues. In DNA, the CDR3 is TGCAGTGCTAGGGATAGAGGCTGGACAGTTAACTATGGCTACACCTTC. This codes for CSARDRGWTVNYGYTF.

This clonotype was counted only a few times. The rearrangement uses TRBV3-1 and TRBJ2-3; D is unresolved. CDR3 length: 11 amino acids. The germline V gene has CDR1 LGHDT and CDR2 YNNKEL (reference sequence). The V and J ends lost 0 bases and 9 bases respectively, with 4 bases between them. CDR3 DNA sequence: TGTGCCAGCAGCCAAGAGCTGACGCAGTATTTT. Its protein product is CASSQELTQYF.

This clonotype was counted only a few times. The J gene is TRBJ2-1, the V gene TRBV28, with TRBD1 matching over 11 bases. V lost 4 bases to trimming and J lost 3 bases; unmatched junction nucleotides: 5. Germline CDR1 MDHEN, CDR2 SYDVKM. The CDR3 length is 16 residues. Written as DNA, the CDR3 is TGTGCCAGCAGTTCCGCCGGGACAGGGGGCTACAATGAGCAGTTCTTC. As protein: CASSSAGTGGYNEQFF.

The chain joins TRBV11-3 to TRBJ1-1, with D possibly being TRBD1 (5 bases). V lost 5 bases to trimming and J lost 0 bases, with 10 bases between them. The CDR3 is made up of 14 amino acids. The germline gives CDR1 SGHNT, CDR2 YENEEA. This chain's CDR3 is CASSAGPLNTEAFF. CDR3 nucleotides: TGTGCCAGCAGCGCAGGGCCGCTGAACACTGAAGCTTTCTTT.

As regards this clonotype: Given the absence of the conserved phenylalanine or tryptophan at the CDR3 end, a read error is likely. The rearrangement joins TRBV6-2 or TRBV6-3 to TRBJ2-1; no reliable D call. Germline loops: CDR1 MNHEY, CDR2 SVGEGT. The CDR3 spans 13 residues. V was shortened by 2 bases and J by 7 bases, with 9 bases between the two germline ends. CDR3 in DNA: TGTGCCAGCAGTTACGAATCCAGTAATGAGCAGTTCTTA. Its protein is CASSYESSNEQFL.

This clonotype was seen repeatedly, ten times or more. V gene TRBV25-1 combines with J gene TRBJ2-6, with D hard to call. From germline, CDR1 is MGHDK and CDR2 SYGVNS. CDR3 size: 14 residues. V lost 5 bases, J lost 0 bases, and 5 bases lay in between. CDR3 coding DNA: TGTGCCAGCAGTACTACCTCTGGGGCCAACGTCCTGACTTTC. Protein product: CASSTTSGANVLTF.

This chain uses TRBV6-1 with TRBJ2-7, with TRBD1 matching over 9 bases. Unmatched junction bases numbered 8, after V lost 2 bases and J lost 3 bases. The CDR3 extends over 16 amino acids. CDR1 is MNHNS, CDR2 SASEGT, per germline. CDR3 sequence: CASSEKRGTGNYEQYF. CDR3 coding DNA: TGTGCCAGCAGTGAAAAGAGGGGGACAGGGAACTACGAGCAGTACTTC.